The entry below describes one T cell receptor (beta chain). Antigen specificity is unknown. This sample was taken from a study of cytomegalovirus exposure and HLA in healthy donors. Study-level results: More clonal expansion characterized HLA-associated TCR beta chains than equally common others in a later analysis.

In the PCR, 60 Vbeta and 13 Jbeta primers were used. Generated by immunoSEQ multiplex PCR, the TCRdb table keeps only in-frame clones and is missing some. Of more than 95,000 clones in the sample, roughly 80% are singletons; the top ten hold under 3.5%. The sequenced material came from PBMCs. The receptor comes from a woman aged 50 to 65 in good health and CMV-seronegative.

This CDR3 is CASQPERGVGEQYF. Here the CDR3 DNA reads TGTGCCAGCCAACCCGAGCGGGGGGTCGGGGAGCAGTACTTC. V and J are TRBV6-5 and TRBJ2-7; TRBD2 matches at 9 bases. Germline CDR1 is MNHEY and CDR2 is SVGAGI. The CDR3 spans 14 residues. V trimming: 8 bases; J trimming: 7 bases; junction bases outside the gene matches: 12.